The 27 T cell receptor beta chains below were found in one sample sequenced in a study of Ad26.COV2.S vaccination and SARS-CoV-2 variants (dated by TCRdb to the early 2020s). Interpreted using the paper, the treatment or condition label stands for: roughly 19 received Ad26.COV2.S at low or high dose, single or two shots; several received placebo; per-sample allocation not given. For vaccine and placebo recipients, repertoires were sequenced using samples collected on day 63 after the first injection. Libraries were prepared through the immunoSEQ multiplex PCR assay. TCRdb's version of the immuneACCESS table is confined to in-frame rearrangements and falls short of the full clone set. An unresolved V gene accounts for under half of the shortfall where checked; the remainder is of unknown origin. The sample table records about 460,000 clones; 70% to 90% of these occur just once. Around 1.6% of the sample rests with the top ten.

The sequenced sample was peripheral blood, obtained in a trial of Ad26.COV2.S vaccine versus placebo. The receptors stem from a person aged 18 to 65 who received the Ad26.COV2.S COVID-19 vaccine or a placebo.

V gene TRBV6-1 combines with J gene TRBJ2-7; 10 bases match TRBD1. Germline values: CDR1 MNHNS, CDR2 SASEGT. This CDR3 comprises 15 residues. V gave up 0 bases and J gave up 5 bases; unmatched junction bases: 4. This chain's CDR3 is CASSEAGTGAHEQYF. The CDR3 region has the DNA TGTGCCAGCAGTGAAGCCGGGACAGGGGCCCACGAGCAGTACTTC.

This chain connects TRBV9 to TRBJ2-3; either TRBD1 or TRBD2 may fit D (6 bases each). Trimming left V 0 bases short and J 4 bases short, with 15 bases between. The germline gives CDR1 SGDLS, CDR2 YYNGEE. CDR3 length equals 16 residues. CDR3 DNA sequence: TGTGCCAGCAGCGTAGCTACTAGGGGGGCGGCAGATACGCAGTATTTT. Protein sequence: CASSVATRGAADTQYF. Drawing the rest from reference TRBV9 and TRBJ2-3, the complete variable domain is DSGVTQTPKHLITATGQRVTLRCSPRSGDLSVYWYQQSLDQGLQFLIQYYNGEERAKGNILERFSAQQFPDLHSELNLSSLELGDSALYFCASSVATRGAADTQYFGPGTRLTVL.

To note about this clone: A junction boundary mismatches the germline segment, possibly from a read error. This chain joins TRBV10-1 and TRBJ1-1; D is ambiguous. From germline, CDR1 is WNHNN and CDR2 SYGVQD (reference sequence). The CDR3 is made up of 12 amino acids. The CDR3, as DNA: TGCGCCAGCAGTGAGTCGTTAAAAAGACTTCGCTTT. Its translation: CASSESLKRLRF.

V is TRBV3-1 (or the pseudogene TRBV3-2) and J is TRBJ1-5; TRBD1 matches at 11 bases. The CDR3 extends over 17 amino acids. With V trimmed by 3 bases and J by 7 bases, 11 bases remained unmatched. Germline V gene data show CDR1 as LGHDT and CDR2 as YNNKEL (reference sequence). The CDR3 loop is CASSHSRDRGGDQPQHF. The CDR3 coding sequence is TGTGCCAGCAGCCACTCACGGGACAGGGGGGGGGACCAGCCCCAGCATTTT.

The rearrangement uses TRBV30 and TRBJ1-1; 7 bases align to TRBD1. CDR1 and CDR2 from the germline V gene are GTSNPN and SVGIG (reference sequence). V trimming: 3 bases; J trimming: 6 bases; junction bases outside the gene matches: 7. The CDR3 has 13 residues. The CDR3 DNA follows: TGTGCCTGGAGCAATACAGGGGCTTCTGAAGCTTTCTTT. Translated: CAWSNTGASEAFF.

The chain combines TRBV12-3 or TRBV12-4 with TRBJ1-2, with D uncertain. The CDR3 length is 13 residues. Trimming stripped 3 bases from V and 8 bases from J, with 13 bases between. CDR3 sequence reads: CASSFVPLGGYTF. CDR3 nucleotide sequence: TGTGCCAGCAGTTTTGTACCCCTGGGGGGCTACACCTTC.

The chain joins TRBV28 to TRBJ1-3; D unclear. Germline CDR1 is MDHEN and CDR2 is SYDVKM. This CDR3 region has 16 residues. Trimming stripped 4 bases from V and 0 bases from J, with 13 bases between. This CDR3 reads CASSSPDGSSGNTIYF. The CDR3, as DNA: TGTGCCAGCAGTTCCCCTGACGGCTCCTCTGGAAACACCATATATTTT.

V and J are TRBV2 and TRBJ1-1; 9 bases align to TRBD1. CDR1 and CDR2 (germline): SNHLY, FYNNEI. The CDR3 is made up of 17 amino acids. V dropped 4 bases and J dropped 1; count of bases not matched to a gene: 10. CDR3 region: CASSVWTGAWENTEAFF. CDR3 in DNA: TGTGCCAGCAGTGTTTGGACAGGGGCGTGGGAGAACACTGAAGCTTTCTTT.

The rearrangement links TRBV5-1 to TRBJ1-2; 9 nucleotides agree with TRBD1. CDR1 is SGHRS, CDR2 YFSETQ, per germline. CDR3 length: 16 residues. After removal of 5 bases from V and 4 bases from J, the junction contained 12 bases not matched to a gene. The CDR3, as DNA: TGCGCCAGCAGGAGGACAGGGGAGTTTGCATCCTATGGCTACACCTTC. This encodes CASRRTGEFASYGYTF. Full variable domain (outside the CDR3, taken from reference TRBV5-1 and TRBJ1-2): KAGVTQTPRYLIKTRGQQVTLSCSPISGHRSVSWYQQTPGQGLQFLFEYFSETQRNKGNFPGRFSGRQFSNSRSEMNVSTLELGDSALYLCASRRTGEFASYGYTFGSGTRLTVV.

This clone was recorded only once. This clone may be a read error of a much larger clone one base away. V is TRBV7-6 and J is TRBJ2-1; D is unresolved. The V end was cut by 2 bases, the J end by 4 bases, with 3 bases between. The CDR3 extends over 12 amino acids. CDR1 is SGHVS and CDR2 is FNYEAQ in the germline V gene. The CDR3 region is CASSLQYNEQFF. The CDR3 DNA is TGTGCCAGCAGCTTACAATACAATGAGCAGTTCTTC.

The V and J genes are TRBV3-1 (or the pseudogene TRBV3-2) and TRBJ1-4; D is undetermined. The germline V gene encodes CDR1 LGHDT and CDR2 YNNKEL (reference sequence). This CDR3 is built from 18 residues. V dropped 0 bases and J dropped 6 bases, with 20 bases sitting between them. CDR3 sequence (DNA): TGTGCCAGCAGCCAAGATGAGGAGCTTGATGAGGTACATGAAAAACTGTTTTTT. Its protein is CASSQDEELDEVHEKLFF.

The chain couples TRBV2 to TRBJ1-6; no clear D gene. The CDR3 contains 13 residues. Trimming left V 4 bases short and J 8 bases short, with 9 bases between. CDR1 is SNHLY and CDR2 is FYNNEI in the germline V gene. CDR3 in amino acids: CASSGESDSPLHF. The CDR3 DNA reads TGTGCCAGCAGTGGGGAATCAGATTCACCCCTCCACTTT. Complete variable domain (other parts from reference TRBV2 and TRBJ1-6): EPEVTQTPSHQVTQMGQEVILRCVPISNHLYFYWYRQILGQKVEFLVSFYNNEISEKSEIFDDQFSVERPDGSNFTLKIRSTKLEDSAMYFCASSGESDSPLHFGNGTRLTVT.

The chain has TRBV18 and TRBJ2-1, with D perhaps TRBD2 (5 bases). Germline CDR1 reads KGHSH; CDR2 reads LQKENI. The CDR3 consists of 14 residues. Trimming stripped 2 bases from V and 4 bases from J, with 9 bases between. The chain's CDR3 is CASSPTSGYNEQFF. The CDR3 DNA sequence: TGTGCCAGCTCACCAACTTCGGGATACAATGAGCAGTTCTTC.

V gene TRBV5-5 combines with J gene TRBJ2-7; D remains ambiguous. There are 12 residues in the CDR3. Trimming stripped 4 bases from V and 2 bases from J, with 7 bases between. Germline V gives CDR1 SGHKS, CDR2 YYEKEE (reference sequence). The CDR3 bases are TGTGCCAGCAGCCCAACAACCTACGAGCAGTACTTC. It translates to CASSPTTYEQYF.

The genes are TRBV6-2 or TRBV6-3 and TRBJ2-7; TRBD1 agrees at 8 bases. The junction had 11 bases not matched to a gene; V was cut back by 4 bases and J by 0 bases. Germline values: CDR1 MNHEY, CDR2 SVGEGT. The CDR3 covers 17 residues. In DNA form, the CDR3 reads TGTGCCAGCAGTTGGACAACGACAGGGGCGGCCTCCTACGAGCAGTACTTC. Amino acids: CASSWTTTGAASYEQYF.

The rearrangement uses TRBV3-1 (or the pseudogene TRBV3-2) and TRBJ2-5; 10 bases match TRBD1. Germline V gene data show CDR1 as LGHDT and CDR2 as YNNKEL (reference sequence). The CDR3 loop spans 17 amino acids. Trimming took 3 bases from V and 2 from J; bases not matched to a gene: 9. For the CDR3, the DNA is TGTGCCAGCAGCCACCGAGACAGGGGGCCTCTTCAAGAGACCCAGTACTTC. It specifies CASSHRDRGPLQETQYF.

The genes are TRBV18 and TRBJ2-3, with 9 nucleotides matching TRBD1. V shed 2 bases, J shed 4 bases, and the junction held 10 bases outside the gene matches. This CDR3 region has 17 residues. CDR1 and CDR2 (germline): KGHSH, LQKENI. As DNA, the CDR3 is TGTGCCAGCTCACCAGGTTTGGGGACAGGGCAGGCAGATACGCAGTATTTT. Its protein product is CASSPGLGTGQADTQYF.

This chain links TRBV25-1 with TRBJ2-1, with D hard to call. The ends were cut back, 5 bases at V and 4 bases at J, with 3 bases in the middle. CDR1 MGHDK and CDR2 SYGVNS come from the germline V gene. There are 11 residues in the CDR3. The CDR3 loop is CASSPYNEQFF. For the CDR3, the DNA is TGTGCCAGCAGTCCTTACAATGAGCAGTTCTTC.

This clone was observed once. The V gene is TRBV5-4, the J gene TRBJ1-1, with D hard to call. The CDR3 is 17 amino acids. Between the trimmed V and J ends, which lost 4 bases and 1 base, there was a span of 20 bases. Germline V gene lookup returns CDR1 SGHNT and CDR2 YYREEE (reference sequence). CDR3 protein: CASSAGRVGRRNTEAFF. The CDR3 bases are TGTGCCAGCAGCGCTGGGCGGGTGGGCAGGAGGAACACTGAAGCTTTCTTT.

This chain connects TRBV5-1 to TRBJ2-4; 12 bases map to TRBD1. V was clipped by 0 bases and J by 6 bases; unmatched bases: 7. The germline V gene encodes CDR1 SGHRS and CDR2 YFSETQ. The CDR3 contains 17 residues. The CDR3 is CASSLASGQGAGNIQYF. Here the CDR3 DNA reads TGCGCCAGCAGCTTGGCTTCGGGACAGGGGGCCGGAAACATTCAGTACTTC. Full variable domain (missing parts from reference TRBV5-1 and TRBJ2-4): KAGVTQTPRYLIKTRGQQVTLSCSPISGHRSVSWYQQTPGQGLQFLFEYFSETQRNKGNFPGRFSGRQFSNSRSEMNVSTLELGDSALYLCASSLASGQGAGNIQYFGAGTRLSVL.

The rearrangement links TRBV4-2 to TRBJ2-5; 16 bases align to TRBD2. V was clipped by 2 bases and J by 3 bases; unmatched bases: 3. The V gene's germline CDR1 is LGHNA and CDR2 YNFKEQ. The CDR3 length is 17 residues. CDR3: CASSQFGTSGGEETQYF. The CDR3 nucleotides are TGTGCCAGCAGCCAATTTGGGACTAGCGGGGGGGAAGAGACCCAGTACTTC.

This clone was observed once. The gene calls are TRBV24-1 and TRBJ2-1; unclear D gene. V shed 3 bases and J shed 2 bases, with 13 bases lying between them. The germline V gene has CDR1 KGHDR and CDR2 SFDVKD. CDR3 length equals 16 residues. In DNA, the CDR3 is TGTGCCACCAGTGATCCGGAAAGCACGCCCTACAATGAGCAGTTCTTC. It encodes CATSDPESTPYNEQFF.

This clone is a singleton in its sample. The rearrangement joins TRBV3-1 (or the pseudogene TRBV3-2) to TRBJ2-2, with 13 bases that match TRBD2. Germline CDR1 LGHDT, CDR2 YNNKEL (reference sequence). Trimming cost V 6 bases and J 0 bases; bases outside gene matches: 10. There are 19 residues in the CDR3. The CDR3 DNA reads TGTGCCAGCAGACGTAGCATACTAGCGGGAGGGGCGAACACCGGGGAGCTGTTTTTT. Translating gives CASRRSILAGGANTGELFF.

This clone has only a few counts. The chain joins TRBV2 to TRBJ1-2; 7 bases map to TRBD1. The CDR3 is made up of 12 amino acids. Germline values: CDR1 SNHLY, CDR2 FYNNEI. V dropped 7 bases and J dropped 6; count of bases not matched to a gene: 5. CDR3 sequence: CASITGVNGYTF. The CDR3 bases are TGTGCCAGCATAACAGGGGTGAATGGCTACACCTTC.

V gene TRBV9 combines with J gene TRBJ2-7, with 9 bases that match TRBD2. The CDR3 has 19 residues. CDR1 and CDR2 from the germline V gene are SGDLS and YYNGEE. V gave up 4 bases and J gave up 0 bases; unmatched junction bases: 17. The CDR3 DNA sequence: TGTGCCAGCAGCCACAACAGGGAGGGACTAGCTGGGTACTCCTACGAGCAGTACTTC. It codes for CASSHNREGLAGYSYEQYF.

The CDR3 is CASSLWGLAAEAFF. The CDR3 nucleotides read TGTGCCAGCAGTTTATGGGGCTTGGCGGCTGAAGCTTTCTTT. The chain links TRBV28 to TRBJ1-1; D is ambiguous. Germline lookup yields CDR1 MDHEN and CDR2 SYDVKM. The ends were cut back, 0 bases at V and 6 bases at J, with 11 bases in the middle. This CDR3 comprises 14 residues.

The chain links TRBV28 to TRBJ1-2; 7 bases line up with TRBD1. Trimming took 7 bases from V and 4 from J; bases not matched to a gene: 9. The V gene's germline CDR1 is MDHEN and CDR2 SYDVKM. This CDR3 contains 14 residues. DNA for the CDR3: TGTGCCAGCAACTTGGGGACAGTAGCCTATGGCTACACCTTC. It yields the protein CASNLGTVAYGYTF.